The sample holds many counts of the clone carrying this T cell receptor beta chain. Its antigen is unidentified. The sequenced fragment ends 3 residues before the CDR3 boundary, so the rest is inferred from the germline J gene. The table came from immunoSEQ multiplex PCR; TCRdb's copy has only in-frame clones and leaves some out. The sample was found to contain 50,000 to 60,000 clones, and every one recurs. This entry belongs to a study of T cell clonality in common variable immunodeficiency. General study points: Repertoire-complication correlations in CVID were limited by patient heterogeneity.

Donors gave about 5 to 8 ml heparinized peripheral whole blood. Germline V gene data show CDR1 as DFQATT and CDR2 as SNEGSKA (reference sequence). Trimming removed 6 bases at V and 3 bases at J, with 9 bases between. This CDR3 spans 11 amino acids. The chain carries TRBV20-1 and TRBJ2-7; unclear D gene. The clonotype originates from a person between 18 and 75 years old in good health. The source material was peripheral blood mononuclear cells. CDR3 bases read: TGCAGTGCCCAGGCTAACTACGAG. Translating it yields CSAQANYE. The full CDR3 reads CSAQANYEQYF.